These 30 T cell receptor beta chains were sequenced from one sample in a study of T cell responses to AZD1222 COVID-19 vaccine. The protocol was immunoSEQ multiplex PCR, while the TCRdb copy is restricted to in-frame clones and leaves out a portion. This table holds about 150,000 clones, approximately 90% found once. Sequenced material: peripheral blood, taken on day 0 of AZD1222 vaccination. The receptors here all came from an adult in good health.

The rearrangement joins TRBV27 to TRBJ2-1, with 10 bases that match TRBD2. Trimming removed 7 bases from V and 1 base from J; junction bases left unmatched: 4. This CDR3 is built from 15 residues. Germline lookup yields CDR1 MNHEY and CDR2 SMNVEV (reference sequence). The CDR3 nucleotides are TGTGCCAGCACCCGAGCGGGAGGGTCCTACAATGAGCAGTTCTTC. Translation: CASTRAGGSYNEQFF.

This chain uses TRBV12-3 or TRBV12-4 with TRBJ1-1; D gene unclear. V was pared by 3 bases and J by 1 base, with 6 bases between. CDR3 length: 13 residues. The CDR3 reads CASSFPENTEAFF. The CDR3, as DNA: TGTGCCAGCAGTTTCCCAGAGAACACTGAAGCTTTCTTT.

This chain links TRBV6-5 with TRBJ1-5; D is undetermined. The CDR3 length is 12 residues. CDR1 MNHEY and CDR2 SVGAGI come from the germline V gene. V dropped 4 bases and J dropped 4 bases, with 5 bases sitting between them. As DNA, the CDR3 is TGTGCCAGCAGTTCCGAGAATCAGCCCCAGCATTTT. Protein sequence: CASSSENQPQHF.

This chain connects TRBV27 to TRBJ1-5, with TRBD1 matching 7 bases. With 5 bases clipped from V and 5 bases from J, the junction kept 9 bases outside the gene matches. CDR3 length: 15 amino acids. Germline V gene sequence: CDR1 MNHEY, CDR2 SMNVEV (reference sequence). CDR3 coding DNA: TGTGCCAGCAGTCTAACAGGGGCCGACTATCAGCCCCAGCATTTT. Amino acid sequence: CASSLTGADYQPQHF.

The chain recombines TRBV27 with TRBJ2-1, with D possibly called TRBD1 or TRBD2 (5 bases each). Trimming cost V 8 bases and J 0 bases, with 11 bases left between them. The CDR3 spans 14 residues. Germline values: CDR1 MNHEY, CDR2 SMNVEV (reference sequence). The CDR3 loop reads CASRGQTSYNEQFF. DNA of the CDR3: TGTGCCAGCCGGGGCCAAACCTCCTACAATGAGCAGTTCTTC.

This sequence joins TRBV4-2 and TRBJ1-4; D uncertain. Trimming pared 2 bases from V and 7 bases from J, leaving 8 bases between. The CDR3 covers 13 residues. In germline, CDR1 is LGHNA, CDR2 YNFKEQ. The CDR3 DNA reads TGTGCCAGCAGCCAAACGGGAGGTGAAAAACTGTTTTTT. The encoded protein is CASSQTGGEKLFF.

The CDR3 region has the DNA TGTGCCAGCAGTACCGGACAGAACTATGGCTACACCTTC. It yields the protein CASSTGQNYGYTF. The genes are TRBV12-3 or TRBV12-4 and TRBJ1-2; tentatively, D is TRBD1 (6 bases). The CDR3 is made up of 13 amino acids. Trimming shortened V by 5 bases and J by 2 bases, and 9 bases separated the two germline ends.

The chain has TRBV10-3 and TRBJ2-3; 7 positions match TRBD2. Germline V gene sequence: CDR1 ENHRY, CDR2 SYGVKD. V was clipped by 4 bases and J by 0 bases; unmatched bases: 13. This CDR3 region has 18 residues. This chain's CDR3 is CAISATASGSGSTDTQYF. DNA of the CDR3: TGTGCCATCAGTGCAACCGCCAGTGGTAGCGGGAGCACAGATACGCAGTATTTT.

The DNA of the CDR3 is TGCGCCAGCAGTGGCGGGAGAACCCACGAGCAGTACTTC. It translates to CASSGGRTHEQYF. The J gene is TRBJ2-7, the V gene TRBV10-1; 7 bases agree with TRBD2. Germline values: CDR1 WNHNN, CDR2 SYGVQD (reference sequence). The CDR3 totals 13 residues. Unmatched junction bases numbered 5, after V lost 4 bases and J lost 5 bases.

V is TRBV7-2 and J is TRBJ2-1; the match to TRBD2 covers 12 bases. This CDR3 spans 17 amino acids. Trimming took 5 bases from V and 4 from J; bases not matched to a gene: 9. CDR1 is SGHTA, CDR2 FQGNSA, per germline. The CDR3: CASSERAGTSGYNEQFF. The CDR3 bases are TGTGCCAGCAGCGAACGGGCCGGGACTAGCGGGTACAATGAGCAGTTCTTC.

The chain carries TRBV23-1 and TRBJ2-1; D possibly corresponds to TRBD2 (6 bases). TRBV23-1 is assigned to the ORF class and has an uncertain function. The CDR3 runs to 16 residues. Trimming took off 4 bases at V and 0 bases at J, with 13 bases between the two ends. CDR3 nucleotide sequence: TGCGCCAGCAGTCCTCGGAGGGTGTACTCCTACAATGAGCAGTTCTTC. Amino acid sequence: CASSPRRVYSYNEQFF.

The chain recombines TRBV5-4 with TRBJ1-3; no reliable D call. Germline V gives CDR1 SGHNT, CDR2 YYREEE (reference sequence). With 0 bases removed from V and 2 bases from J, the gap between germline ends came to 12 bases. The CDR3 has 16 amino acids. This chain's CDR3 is CASSLDGLPAGNTIYF. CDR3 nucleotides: TGTGCCAGCAGCTTGGATGGACTGCCTGCTGGAAACACCATATATTTT. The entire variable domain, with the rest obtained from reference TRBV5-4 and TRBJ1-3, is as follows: ETGVTQSPTHLIKTRGQQVTLRCSSQSGHNTVSWYQQALGQGPQFIFQYYREEENGRGNFPPRFSGLQFPNYSSELNVNALELDDSALYLCASSLDGLPAGNTIYFGEGSWLTVV.

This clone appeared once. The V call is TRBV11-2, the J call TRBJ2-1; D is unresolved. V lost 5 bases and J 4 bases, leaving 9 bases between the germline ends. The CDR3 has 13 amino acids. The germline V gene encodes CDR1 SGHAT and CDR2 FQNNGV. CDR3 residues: CASSPTAYNEQFF. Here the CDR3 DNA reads TGTGCCAGCAGCCCCACCGCTTACAATGAGCAGTTCTTC.

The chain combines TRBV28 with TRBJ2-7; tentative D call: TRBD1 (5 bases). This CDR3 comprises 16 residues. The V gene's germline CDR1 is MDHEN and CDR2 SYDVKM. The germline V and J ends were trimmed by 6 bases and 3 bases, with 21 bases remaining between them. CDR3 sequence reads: CASSSRIQGGLYEQYF. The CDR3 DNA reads TGTGCCAGCAGCTCGAGGATCCAGGGTGGGCTCTACGAGCAGTACTTC.

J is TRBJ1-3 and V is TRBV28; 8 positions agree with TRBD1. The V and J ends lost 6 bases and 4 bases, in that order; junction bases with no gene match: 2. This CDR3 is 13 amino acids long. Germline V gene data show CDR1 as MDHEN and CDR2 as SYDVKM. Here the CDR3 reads CASRTGAGNTIYF. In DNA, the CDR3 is TGTGCCAGCAGGACAGGGGCAGGAAACACCATATATTTT.

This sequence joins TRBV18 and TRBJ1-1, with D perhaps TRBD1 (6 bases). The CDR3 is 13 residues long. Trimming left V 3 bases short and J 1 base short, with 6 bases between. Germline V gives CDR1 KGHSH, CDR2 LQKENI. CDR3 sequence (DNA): TGTGCCAGCTCACCGACAGGGAACACTGAAGCTTTCTTT. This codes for CASSPTGNTEAFF.

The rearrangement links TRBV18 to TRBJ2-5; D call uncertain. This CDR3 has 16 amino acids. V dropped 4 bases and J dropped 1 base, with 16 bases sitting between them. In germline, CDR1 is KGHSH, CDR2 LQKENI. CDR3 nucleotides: TGTGCCAGCTCACAAAGGATCTCTTCGGCCCAAGAGACCCAGTACTTC. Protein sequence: CASSQRISSAQETQYF.

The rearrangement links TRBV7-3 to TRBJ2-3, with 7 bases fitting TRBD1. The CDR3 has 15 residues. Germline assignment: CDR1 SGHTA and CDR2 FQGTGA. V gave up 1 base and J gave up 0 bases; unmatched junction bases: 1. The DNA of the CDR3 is TGTGCCAGCAGCTTAAACAGGGGAAGCACAGATACGCAGTATTTT. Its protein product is CASSLNRGSTDTQYF.

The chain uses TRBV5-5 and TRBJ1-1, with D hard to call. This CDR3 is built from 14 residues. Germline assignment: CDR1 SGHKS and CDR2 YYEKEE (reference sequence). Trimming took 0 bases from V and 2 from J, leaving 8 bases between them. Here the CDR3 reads CASSLGRINTEAFF. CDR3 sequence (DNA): TGTGCCAGCAGCTTGGGCAGAATTAACACTGAAGCTTTCTTT.

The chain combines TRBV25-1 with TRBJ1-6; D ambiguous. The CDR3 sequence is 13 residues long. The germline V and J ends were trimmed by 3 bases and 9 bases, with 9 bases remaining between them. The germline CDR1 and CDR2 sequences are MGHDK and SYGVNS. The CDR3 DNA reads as TGTGCCAGCAGTGACGTGGGGAGTTCACCCCTCCACTTT. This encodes CASSDVGSSPLHF.

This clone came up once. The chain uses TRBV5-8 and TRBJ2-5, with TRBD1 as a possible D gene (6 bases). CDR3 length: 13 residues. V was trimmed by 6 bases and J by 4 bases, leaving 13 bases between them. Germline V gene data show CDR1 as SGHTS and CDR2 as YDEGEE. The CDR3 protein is CASTWDIAETQYF. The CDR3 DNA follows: TGTGCCAGCACGTGGGACATAGCAGAGACCCAGTACTTC. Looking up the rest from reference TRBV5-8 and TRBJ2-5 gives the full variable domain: EAGVTQSPTHLIKTRGQQATLRCSPISGHTSVYWYQQALGLGLQFLLWYDEGEERNRGNFPPRFSGRQFPNYSSELNVNALELEDSALYLCASTWDIAETQYFGPGTRLLVL.

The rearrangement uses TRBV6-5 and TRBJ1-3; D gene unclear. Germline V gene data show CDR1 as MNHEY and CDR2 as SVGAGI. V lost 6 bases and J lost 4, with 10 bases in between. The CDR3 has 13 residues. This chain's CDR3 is CASRATAGNTIYF. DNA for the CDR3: TGTGCCAGCAGGGCCACAGCGGGAAACACCATATATTTT.

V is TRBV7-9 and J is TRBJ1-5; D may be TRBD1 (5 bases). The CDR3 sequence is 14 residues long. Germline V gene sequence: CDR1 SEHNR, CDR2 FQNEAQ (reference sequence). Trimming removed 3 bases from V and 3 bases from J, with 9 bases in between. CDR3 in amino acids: CASSFGGVNQPQHF. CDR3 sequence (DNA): TGTGCCAGCAGCTTTGGGGGTGTCAATCAGCCCCAGCATTTT.

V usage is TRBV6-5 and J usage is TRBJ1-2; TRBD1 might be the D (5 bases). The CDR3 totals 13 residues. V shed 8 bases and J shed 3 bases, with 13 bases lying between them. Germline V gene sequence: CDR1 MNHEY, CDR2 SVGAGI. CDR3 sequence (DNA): TGTGCCAGCGGTTGGCAGGGTGACTATGGCTACACCTTC. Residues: CASGWQGDYGYTF.

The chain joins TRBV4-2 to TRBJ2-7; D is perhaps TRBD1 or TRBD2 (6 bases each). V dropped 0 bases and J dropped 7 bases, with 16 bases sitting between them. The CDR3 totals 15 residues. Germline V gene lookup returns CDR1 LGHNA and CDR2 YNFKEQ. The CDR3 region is CASSQDRHRAGEQYF. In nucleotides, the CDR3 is TGTGCCAGCAGCCAAGATCGGCACAGGGCGGGGGAGCAGTACTTC.

CDR3 protein: CASSLPQGSTEAFF. The CDR3 DNA reads TGTGCCAGCAGCTTACCGCAGGGGAGCACTGAAGCTTTCTTT. The genes are TRBV6-5 and TRBJ1-1, with D possibly matching TRBD1 (6 bases). Trimming took off 6 bases at V and 4 bases at J, with 15 bases between the two ends. The CDR3 runs to 14 residues. Germline V gene sequence: CDR1 MNHEY, CDR2 SVGAGI.

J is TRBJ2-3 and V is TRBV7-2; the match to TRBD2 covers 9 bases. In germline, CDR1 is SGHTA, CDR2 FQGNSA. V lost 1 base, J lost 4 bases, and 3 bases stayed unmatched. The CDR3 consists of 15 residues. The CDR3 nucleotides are TGTGCCAGCAGCTTAGTACGGACTAGCGCAGATACGCAGTATTTT. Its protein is CASSLVRTSADTQYF. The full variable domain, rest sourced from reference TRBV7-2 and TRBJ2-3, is GAGVSQSPSNKVTEKGKDVELRCDPISGHTALYWYRQSLGQGLEFLIYFQGNSAPDKSGLPSDRFSAERTGGSVSTLTIQRTQQEDSAVYLCASSLVRTSADTQYFGPGTRLTVL.

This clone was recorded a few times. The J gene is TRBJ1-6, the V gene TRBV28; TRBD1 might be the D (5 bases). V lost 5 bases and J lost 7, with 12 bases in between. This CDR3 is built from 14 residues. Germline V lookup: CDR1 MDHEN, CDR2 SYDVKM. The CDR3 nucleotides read TGTGCCAGCAGTCTGCACAGGCCAAATTCACCCCTCCACTTT. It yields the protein CASSLHRPNSPLHF. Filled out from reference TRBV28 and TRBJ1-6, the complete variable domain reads DVKVTQSSRYLVKRTGEKVFLECVQDMDHENMFWYRQDPGLGLRLIYFSYDVKMKEKGDIPEGYSVSREKKERFSLILESASTNQTSMYLCASSLHRPNSPLHFGNGTRLTVT.

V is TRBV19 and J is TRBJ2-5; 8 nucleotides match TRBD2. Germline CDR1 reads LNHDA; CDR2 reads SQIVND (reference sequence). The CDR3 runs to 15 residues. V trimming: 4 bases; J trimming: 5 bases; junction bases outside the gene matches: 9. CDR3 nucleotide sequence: TGTGCCAGTAGTACCGGGACTAGAGGCTTGGAGACCCAGTACTTC. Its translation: CASSTGTRGLETQYF.

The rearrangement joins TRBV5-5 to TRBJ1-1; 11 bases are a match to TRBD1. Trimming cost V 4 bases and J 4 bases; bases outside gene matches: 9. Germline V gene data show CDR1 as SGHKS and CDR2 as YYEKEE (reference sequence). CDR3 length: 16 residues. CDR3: CASSLWTGGASTEAFF. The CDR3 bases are TGTGCCAGCAGCCTCTGGACAGGGGGCGCCAGCACTGAAGCTTTCTTT. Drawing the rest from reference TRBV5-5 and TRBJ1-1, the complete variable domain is DAGVTQSPTHLIKTRGQQVTLRCSPISGHKSVSWYQQVLGQGPQFIFQYYEKEERGRGNFPDRFSARQFPNYSSELNVNALLLGDSALYLCASSLWTGGASTEAFFGQGTRLTVV.